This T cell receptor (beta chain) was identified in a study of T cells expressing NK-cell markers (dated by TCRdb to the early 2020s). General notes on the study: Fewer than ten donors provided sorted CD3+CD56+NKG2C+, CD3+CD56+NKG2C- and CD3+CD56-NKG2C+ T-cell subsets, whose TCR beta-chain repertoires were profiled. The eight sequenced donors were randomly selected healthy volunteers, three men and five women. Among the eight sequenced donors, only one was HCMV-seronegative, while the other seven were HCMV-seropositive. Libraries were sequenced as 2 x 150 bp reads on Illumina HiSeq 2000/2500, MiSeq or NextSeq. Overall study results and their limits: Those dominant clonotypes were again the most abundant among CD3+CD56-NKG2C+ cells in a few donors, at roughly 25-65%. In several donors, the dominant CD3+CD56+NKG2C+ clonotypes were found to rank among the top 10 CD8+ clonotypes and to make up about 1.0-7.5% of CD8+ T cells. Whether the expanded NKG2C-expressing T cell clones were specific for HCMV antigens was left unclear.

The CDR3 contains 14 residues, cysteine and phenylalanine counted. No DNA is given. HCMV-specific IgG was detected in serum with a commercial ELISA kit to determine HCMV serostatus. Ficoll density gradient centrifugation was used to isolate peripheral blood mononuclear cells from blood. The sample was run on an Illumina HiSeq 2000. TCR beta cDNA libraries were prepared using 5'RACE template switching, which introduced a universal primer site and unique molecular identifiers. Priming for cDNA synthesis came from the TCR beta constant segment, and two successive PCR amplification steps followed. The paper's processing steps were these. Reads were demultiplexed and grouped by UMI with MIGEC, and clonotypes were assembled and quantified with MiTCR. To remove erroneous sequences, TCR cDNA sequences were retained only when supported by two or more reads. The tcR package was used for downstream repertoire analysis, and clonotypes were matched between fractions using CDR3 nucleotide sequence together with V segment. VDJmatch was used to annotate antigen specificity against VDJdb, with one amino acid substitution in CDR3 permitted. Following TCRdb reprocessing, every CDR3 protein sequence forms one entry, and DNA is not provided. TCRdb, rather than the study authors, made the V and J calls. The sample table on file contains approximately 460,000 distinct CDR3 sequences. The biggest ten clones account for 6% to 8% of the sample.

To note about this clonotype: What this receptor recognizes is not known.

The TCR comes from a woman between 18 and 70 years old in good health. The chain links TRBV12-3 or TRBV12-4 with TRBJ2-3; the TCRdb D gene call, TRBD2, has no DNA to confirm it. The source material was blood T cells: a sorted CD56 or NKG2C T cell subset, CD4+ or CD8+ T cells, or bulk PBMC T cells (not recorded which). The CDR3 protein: CATGGVRSPDTQYF.